One and the same sample provided the 7 T cell receptor beta chains below, sequenced in a study of blood T cell repertoires in COVID-19. The protocol was immunoSEQ multiplex PCR, while the TCRdb copy is restricted to in-frame clones and leaves out a portion. This sample has 300,000 to 350,000 clones, with approximately 86% found just once. The sequencing sample was made of peripheral blood. These receptors came from a man between 18 and 29 years old with active or convalescent COVID-19.

This chain uses TRBV11-2 with TRBJ1-3; perhaps TRBD1 as D (6 bases). This CDR3 comprises 16 residues. Germline lookup yields CDR1 SGHAT and CDR2 FQNNGV. V shed 5 bases and J shed 1 base, with 15 bases lying between them. CDR3 DNA: TGTGCCAGCAGCACCCGGACAGTCGGTTCTGGAAACACCATATATTTT. Amino acids: CASSTRTVGSGNTIYF. The whole variable domain, filled in from reference TRBV11-2 and TRBJ1-3, reads EAGVAQSPRYKIIEKRQSVAFWCNPISGHATLYWYQQILGQGPKLLIQFQNNGVVDDSQLPKDRFSAERLKGVDSTLKIQPAKLEDSAVYLCASSTRTVGSGNTIYFGEGSWLTVV.

The J gene is TRBJ2-7, the V gene TRBV5-1; D gene unclear. Germline-derived CDR1 and CDR2 are SGHRS and YFSETQ. Trimming shortened V by 4 bases and J by 2 bases, and 4 bases separated the two germline ends. The CDR3 is 11 residues long. DNA of the CDR3: TGCGCCAGCAGCCCGGCCTACGAGCAGTACTTC. Protein sequence: CASSPAYEQYF.

The V gene is TRBV2, the J gene TRBJ2-1; no firm D call. The V gene lost 8 bases and the J gene lost 6 bases, with 11 bases spanning the gap. Germline V gene data show CDR1 as SNHLY and CDR2 as FYNNEI. The CDR3 is made up of 12 amino acids. CDR3 loop: CASSVVGNEQFF. For the CDR3, the DNA is TGTGCCAGCTCGGTAGTTGGCAATGAGCAGTTCTTC.

The chain employs TRBV2 and TRBJ2-2, with 10 bases lining up with TRBD2. J gave up 0 bases and V 6 bases, and 1 base lay outside the gene matches. There are 15 residues in the CDR3. Looked up from germline, CDR1 is SNHLY and CDR2 is FYNNEI. The CDR3 DNA sequence: TGTGCCAGCAGACTAGCGGGGTCGAACACCGGGGAGCTGTTTTTT. This gives the protein CASRLAGSNTGELFF.

The V gene is TRBV11-1, the J gene TRBJ2-7; 8 bases are shared with TRBD2. CDR3 length: 16 residues. V shed 5 bases, J shed 5 bases, and the junction held 14 bases outside the gene matches. Per the germline V gene, CDR1 is SGHAT and CDR2 is FQDESV (reference sequence). The CDR3 coding sequence is TGTGCCAGCAGCCCCGAACCGGGACTAGAATTCAACGAGCAGTACTTC. This translates into CASSPEPGLEFNEQYF.

This CDR3 is CASRSIRGGAREKLFF. CDR3 DNA: TGTGCCAGCAGGTCAATTAGGGGGGGGGCGCGTGAAAAACTGTTTTTT. The V gene is TRBV27, the J gene TRBJ1-4; D is perhaps TRBD1 (6 bases). The germline V gene encodes CDR1 MNHEY and CDR2 SMNVEV (reference sequence). CDR3 length equals 16 residues. Trimming left V 6 bases short and J 7 bases short, with 21 bases between.

The chain carries TRBV27 and TRBJ2-3; TRBD1 agrees at 11 bases. The CDR3 is 19 residues long. Germline-derived CDR1 and CDR2 are MNHEY and SMNVEV (reference sequence). Trimming removed 2 bases from V and 2 bases from J; junction bases left unmatched: 12. The CDR3 DNA is TGTGCCAGCAGTTTAATCGGGACAGGGGGTGCCCTGAACACAGATACGCAGTATTTT. It translates to CASSLIGTGGALNTDTQYF.